The 4 T cell receptor beta chains below were found in one sample sequenced in a study of blood T cell repertoires in COVID-19. Some clones are missing from TCRdb's copy, which holds only in-frame ones; the method was immunoSEQ multiplex PCR. The sample includes about 110,000 clones, more than 75% seen only once; the top ten take approximately 3.4%. The sample consisted of peripheral blood. The receptors shown here come from a woman aged 45 to 65 with acute or convalescent COVID-19.

This rearrangement joins TRBV5-1 to TRBJ2-7, with D maybe TRBD1 (6 bases). Trimming removed 4 bases at V and 0 bases at J, with 14 bases between. Germline V gene lookup returns CDR1 SGHRS and CDR2 YFSETQ. The CDR3 has 15 amino acids. This CDR3 is CASSPHRASSYEQYF. CDR3 nucleotide sequence: TGCGCCAGCAGCCCTCACAGGGCCAGCTCCTACGAGCAGTACTTC.

The rearrangement links TRBV23-1 to TRBJ2-5; TRBD1 is a possible D gene (5 bases). TRBV23-1 is assigned to the ORF class and has an uncertain function. Deletions cut 8 bases from V and 0 bases from J, with 16 bases between. The CDR3 totals 15 residues. The CDR3 spells CASCPRTSNQETQYF. CDR3 bases: TGCGCCAGCTGCCCCCGGACAAGTAACCAAGAGACCCAGTACTTC.

The chain has TRBV2 and TRBJ2-7; 11 bases agree with TRBD1. Germline V gives CDR1 SNHLY, CDR2 FYNNEI. V dropped 6 bases and J dropped 2; count of bases not matched to a gene: 9. There are 16 residues in the CDR3. CDR3 sequence (DNA): TGTGCCAGCAGCGCGGGCCCGGGACAGGGGGCCTACGAGCAGTACTTC. This codes for CASSAGPGQGAYEQYF. Supplemented by reference TRBV2 and TRBJ2-7, the full variable domain reads EPEVTQTPSHQVTQMGQEVILRCVPISNHLYFYWYRQILGQKVEFLVSFYNNEISEKSEIFDDQFSVERPDGSNFTLKIRSTKLEDSAMYFCASSAGPGQGAYEQYFGPGTRLTVT.

The chain combines TRBV18 with TRBJ2-3; D unclear. CDR3 length: 13 residues. Germline V CDR1 and CDR2: KGHSH, LQKENI. Trimming pared 3 bases from V and 5 bases from J, leaving 9 bases between. CDR3 DNA: TGTGCCAGCTCACCTAACTCAGGAGATACGCAGTATTTT. Its translation: CASSPNSGDTQYF.